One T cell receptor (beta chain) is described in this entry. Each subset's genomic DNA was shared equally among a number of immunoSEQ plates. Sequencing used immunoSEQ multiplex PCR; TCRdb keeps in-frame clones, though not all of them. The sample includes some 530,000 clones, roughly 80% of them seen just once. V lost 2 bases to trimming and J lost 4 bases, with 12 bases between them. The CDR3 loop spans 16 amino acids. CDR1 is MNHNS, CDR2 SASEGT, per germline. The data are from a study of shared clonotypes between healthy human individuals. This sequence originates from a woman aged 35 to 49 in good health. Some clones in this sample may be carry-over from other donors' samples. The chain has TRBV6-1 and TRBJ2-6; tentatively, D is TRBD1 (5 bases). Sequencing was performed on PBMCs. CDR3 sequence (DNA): TGTGCCAGCAGTGAACAGGGATTGTCAGGGGCCAACGTCCTGACTTTC. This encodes CASSEQGLSGANVLTF.